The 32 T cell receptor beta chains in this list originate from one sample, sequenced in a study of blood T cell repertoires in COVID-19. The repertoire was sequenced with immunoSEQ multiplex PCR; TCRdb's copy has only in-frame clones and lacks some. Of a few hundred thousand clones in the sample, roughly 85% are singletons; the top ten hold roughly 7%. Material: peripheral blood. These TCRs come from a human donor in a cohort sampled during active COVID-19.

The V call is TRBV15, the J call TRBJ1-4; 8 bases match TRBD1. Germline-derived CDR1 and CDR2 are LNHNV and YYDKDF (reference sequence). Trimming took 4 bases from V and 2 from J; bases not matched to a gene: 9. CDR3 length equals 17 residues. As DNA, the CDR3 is TGTGCCACCAGCAATGGACAGGGCCGGGGTACTAATGAAAAACTGTTTTTT. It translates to CATSNGQGRGTNEKLFF.

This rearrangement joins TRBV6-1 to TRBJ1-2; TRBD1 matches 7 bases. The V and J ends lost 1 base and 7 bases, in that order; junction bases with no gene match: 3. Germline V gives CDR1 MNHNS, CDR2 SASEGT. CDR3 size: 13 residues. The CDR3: CASSEGQGVGYTF. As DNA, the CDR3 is TGTGCCAGCAGTGAAGGACAGGGAGTTGGCTACACCTTC.

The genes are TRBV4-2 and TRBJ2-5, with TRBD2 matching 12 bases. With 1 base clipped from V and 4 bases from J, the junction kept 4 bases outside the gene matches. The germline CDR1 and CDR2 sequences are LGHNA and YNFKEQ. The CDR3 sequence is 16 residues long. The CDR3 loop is CASSQALAGGLETQYF. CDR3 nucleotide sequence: TGTGCCAGCAGCCAAGCCCTAGCGGGGGGGCTAGAGACCCAGTACTTC.

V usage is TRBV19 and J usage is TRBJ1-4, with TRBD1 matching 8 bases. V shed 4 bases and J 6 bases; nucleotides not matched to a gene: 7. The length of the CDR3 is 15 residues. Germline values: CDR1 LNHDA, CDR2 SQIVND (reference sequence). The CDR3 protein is CASSTRDRRYEKLFF. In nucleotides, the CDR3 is TGTGCCAGTAGTACCCGGGACAGGCGGTATGAAAAACTGTTTTTT.

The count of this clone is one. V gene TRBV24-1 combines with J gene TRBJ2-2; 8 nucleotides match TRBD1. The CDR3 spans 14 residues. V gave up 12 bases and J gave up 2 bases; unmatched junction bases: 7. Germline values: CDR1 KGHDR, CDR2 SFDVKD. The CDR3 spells CASGDRINTGELFF. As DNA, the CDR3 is TGTGCCTCAGGGGACAGGATAAACACCGGGGAGCTGTTTTTT.

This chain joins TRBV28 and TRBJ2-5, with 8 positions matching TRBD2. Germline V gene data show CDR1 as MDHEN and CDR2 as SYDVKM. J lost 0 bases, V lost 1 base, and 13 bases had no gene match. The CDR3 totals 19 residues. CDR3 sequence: CASSLSPGLGGLYQETQYF. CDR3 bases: TGTGCCAGCAGTTTATCTCCGGGACTAGGGGGGTTGTACCAAGAGACCCAGTACTTC.

For the CDR3, the DNA is TGTGCCAGCAGCAAGACAGGGGACACCGGGGAGCTGTTTTTT. It specifies CASSKTGDTGELFF. This chain joins TRBV7-9 and TRBJ2-2; 8 bases are a match to TRBD1. Germline CDR1 and CDR2: SEHNR and FQNEAQ (reference sequence). This CDR3 is built from 14 residues. V gave up 5 bases and J gave up 3 bases; unmatched junction bases: 2.

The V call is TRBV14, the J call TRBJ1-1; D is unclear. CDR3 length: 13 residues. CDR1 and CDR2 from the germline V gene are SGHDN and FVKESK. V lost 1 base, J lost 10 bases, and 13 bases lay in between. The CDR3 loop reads CASSQGRSLRAFF. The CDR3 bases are TGTGCCAGCAGCCAAGGCCGGTCACTTCGAGCTTTCTTT.

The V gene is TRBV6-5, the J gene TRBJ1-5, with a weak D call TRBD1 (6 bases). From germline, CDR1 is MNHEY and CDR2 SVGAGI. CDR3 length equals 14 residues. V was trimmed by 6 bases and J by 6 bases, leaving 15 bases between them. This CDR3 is CASSPTGRGQPQHF. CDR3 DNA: TGTGCCAGCAGCCCAACAGGGCGAGGTCAGCCCCAGCATTTT.

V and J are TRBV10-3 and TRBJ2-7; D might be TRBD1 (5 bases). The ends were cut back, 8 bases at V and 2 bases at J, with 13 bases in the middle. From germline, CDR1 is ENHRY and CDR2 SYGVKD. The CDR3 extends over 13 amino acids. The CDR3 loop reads CAIRMDTTYEQYF. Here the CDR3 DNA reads TGTGCCATCCGAATGGACACTACCTACGAGCAGTACTTC.

CDR3 DNA: TGTGCCAGCAGTTACTCTTTCCAGCGGAACACTGAAGCTTTCTTT. Its translation is CASSYSFQRNTEAFF. The rearrangement joins TRBV6-5 to TRBJ1-1; D is unclear. CDR3 size: 15 residues. V was shortened by 0 bases and J by 1 base, with 9 bases between the two germline ends. Germline V lookup: CDR1 MNHEY, CDR2 SVGAGI.

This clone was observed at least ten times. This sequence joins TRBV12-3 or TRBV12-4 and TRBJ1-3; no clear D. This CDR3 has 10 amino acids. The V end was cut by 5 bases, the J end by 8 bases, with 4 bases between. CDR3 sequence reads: CASSRYTIYF. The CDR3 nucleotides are TGTGCCAGCAGTCGGTACACCATATATTTT.

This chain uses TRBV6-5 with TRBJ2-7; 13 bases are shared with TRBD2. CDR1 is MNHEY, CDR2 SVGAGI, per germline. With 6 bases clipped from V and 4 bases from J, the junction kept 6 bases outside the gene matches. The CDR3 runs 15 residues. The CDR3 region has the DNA TGTGCCAGCAGCCTCGGACTAGCGGGGGTTTACGAGCAGTACTTC. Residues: CASSLGLAGVYEQYF.

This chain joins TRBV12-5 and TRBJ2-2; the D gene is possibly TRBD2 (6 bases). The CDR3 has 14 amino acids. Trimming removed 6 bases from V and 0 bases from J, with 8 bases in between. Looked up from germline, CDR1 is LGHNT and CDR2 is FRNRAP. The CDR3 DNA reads TGTGCTAGTGGGCGGGACGCGAACACCGGGGAGCTGTTTTTT. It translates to CASGRDANTGELFF.

The CDR3 region has the DNA TGTGCCTGGAGCAAAGGAGTCAACTATGGCTACACCTTC. Residues: CAWSKGVNYGYTF. The chain is built from TRBV30 and TRBJ1-2; D gene ambiguous. This CDR3 is built from 13 residues. Germline V gives CDR1 GTSNPN, CDR2 SVGIG (reference sequence). V was pared by 3 bases and J by 2 bases, with 10 bases between.

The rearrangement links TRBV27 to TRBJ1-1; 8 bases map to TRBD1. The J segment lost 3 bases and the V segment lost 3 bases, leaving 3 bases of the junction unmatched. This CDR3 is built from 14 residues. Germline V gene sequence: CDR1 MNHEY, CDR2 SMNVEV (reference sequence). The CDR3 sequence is CASSFGQGYTEAFF. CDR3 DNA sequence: TGTGCCAGCAGTTTCGGACAGGGTTACACTGAAGCTTTCTTT.

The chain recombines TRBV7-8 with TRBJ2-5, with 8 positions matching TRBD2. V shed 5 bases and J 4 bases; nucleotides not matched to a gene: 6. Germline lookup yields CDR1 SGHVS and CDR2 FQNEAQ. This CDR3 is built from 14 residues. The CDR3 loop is CASSVGGEGETQYF. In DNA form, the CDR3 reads TGTGCCAGCAGCGTCGGGGGGGAAGGAGAGACCCAGTACTTC.

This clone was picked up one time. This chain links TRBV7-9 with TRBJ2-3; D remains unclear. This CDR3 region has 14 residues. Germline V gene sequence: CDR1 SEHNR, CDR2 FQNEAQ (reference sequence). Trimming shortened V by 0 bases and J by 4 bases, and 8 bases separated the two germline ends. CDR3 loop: CASSLAQVPDTQYF. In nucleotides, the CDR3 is TGTGCCAGCAGCTTAGCCCAGGTTCCAGATACGCAGTATTTT.

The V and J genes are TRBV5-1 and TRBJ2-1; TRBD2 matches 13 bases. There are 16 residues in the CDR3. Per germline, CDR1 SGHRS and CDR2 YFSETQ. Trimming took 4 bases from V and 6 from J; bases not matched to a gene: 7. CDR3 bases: TGCGCCAGCAGCGCGCCGGGACTAGCGGGGATCAATGAGCAGTTCTTC. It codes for CASSAPGLAGINEQFF.

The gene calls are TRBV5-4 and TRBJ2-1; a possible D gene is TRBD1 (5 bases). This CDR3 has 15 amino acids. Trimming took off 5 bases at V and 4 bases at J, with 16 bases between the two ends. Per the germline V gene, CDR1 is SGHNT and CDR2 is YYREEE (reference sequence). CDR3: CASSFDSGPYNEQFF. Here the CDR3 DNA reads TGTGCCAGCAGTTTCGACAGTGGTCCTTACAATGAGCAGTTCTTC.

Here the CDR3 reads CASSLPGLAVTGELFF. Written as DNA, the CDR3 is TGCGCCAGCAGCTTGCCGGGACTAGCGGTTACCGGGGAGCTGTTTTTT. The chain carries TRBV5-1 and TRBJ2-2; 11 bases align to TRBD2. This CDR3 has 16 amino acids. After removal of 1 base from V and 5 bases from J, the junction contained 4 bases not matched to a gene. CDR1 is SGHRS and CDR2 is YFSETQ in the germline V gene.

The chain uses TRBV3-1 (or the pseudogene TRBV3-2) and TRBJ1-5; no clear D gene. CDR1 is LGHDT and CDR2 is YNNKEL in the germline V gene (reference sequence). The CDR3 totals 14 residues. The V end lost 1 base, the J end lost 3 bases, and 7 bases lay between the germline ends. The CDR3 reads CASSQVRVNQPQHF. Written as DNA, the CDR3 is TGTGCCAGCAGCCAAGTCCGTGTCAATCAGCCCCAGCATTTT.

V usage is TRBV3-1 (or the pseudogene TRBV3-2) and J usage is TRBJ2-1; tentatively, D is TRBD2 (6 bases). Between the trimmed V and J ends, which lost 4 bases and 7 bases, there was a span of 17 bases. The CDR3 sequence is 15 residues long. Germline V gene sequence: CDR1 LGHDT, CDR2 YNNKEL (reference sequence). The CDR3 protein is CASSRLTSGRNEQFF. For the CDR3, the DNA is TGTGCCAGCAGCCGACTGACTAGTGGGAGGAATGAGCAGTTCTTC.

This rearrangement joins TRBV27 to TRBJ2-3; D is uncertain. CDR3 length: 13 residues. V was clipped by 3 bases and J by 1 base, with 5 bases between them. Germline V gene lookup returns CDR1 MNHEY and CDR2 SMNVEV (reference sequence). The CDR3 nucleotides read TGTGCCAGCAGTTTGACTGGCACAGATACGCAGTATTTT. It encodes CASSLTGTDTQYF.

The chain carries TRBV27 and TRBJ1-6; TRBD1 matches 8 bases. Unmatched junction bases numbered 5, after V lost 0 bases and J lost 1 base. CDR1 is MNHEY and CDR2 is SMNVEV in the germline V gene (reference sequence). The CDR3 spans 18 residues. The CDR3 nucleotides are TGTGCCAGCAGTTTATCAGGACAGGGAGGGTCCTATAATTCACCCCTCCACTTT. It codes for CASSLSGQGGSYNSPLHF.

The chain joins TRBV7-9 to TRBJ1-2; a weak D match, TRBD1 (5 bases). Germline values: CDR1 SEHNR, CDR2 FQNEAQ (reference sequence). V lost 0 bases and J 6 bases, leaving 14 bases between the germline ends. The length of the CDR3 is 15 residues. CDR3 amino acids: CASSLALTGVHGYTF. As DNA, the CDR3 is TGTGCCAGCAGCTTAGCGCTCACGGGGGTACATGGCTACACCTTC.

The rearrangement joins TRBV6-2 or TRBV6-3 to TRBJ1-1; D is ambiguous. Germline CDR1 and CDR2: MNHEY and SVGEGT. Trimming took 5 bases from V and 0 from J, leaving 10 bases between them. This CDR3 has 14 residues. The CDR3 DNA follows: TGTGCCAGCAGTAAACAGCTAATGAACACTGAAGCTTTCTTT. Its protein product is CASSKQLMNTEAFF.

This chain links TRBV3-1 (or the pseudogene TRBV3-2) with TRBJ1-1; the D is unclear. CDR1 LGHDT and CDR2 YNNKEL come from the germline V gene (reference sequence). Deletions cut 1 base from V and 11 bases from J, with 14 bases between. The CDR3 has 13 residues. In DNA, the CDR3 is TGTGCCAGCAGCCAAGGGGGTGCGGGGTGGGCTTTCTTT. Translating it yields CASSQGGAGWAFF.

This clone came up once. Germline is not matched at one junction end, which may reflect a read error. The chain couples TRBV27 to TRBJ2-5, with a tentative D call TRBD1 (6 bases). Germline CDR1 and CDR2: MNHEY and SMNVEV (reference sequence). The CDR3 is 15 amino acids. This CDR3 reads CASSLSRTAQETQYF. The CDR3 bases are TGTGCCAGCAGCTTATCGCGGACAGCCCAAGAGACCCAGTACTTC.

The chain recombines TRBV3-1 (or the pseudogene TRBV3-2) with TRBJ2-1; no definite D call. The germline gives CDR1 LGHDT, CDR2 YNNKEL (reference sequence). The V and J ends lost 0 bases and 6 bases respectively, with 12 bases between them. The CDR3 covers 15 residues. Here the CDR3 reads CASSQDLGSPNEQFF. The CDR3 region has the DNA TGTGCCAGCAGCCAAGATCTAGGCTCACCCAATGAGCAGTTCTTC.

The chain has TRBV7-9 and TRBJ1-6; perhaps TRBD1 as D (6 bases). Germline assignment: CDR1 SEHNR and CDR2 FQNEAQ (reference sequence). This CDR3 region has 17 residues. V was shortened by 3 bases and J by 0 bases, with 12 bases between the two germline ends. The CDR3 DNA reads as TGTGCCAGCAGCTTTACCGGACAGAGCTCCTATAATTCACCCCTCCACTTT. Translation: CASSFTGQSSYNSPLHF.

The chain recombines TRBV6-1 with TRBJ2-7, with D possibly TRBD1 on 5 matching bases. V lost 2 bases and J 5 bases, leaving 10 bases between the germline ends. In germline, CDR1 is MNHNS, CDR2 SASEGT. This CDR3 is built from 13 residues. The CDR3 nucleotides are TGTGCCAGCAGTGAACAGGGTGTCGACGAGCAGTACTTC. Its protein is CASSEQGVDEQYF.